Each of the 16 T cell receptor beta chains below was sequenced from the same sample in a study of monozygotic twins with inflammatory bowel disease. From the 5' RACE reads, TCRdb lists one entry per CDR3 protein and no DNA. Reported are approximately 390,000 distinct CDR3 sequences; the ten largest clones contain more than 2%. Sequenced sample: blood. The receptor set was obtained from a human donor with ulcerative colitis or Crohn's disease, or a healthy co-twin of an affected twin (not recorded which).

This chain uses TRBV5-1 with TRBJ2-1; TCRdb outputs TRBD2, but without DNA this stays unchecked. Germline V gene data show CDR1 as SGHRS and CDR2 as YFSETQ. The CDR3 runs to 14 residues. The chain's CDR3 is CASSLGGLVNEQFF. Based on the CDR3 plus reference TRBV5-1 and TRBJ2-1, the full variable domain is KAGVTQTPRYLIKTRGQQVTLSCSPISGHRSVSWYQQTPGQGLQFLFEYFSETQRNKGNFPGRFSGRQFSNSRSEMNVSTLELGDSALYLCASSLGGLVNEQFFGPGTRLTVL.

The chain recombines TRBV6-1 with TRBJ2-7; TCRdb calls TRBD1, which cannot be checked without DNA. The length of the CDR3 is 14 residues. Germline CDR1 MNHNS, CDR2 SASEGT. The CDR3 reads CASEGGHLSYEQYF.

The rearrangement uses TRBV29-1 and TRBJ1-2; TCRdb picks TRBD1, but there is no DNA to check that call. This CDR3 has 13 residues. Per the germline V gene, CDR1 is SQVTM and CDR2 is ANQGSEA. The CDR3 region is CSVETSQGYGYTF.

The gene calls are TRBV19 and TRBJ2-7. The CDR3 consists of 14 residues. The germline V gene encodes CDR1 LNHDA and CDR2 SQIVND (reference sequence). The CDR3 protein is CASSKGTDWYEQYF. Using reference TRBV19 and TRBJ2-7 for the parts outside the CDR3, the full variable domain is DGGITQSPKYLFRKEGQNVTLSCEQNLNHDAMYWYRQDPGQGLRLIYYSQIVNDFQKGDIAEGYSVSREKKESFPLTVTSAQKNPTAFYLCASSKGTDWYEQYFGPGTRLTVT.

The CDR3: CASSLVAGPQHF. The V gene is TRBV27, the J gene TRBJ1-5. The CDR3 loop spans 12 amino acids. CDR1 and CDR2 (germline): MNHEY, SMNVEV (reference sequence).

J is TRBJ1-5 and V is TRBV6-6. The CDR3 loop spans 13 amino acids. The germline V gene has CDR1 MNHNY and CDR2 SVGAGI (reference sequence). Here the CDR3 reads CASRPDASGPQHF.

J is TRBJ2-3 and V is TRBV4-3; the TCRdb call, TRBD2, lacks DNA for checking. The CDR3 loop spans 15 amino acids. Germline CDR1 LGHNA, CDR2 YSLEER. The CDR3 loop reads CASSQEGLGKDTQYF.

The genes are TRBV3-1 and TRBJ2-7; as DNA is missing, the TRBD2 call by TCRdb cannot be tested. The CDR3 consists of 17 residues. The germline V gene encodes CDR1 LGHDT and CDR2 YNNKEL (reference sequence). CDR3 region: CASSQAGTSGRADEQYF.

The J gene is TRBJ2-7, the V gene TRBV28. The CDR3 has 12 residues. Germline V gene data show CDR1 as MDHEN and CDR2 as SYDVKM. This CDR3 is CASSTMSSEQYF.

This rearrangement joins TRBV7-2 to TRBJ2-5; no DNA is available, so the TRBD2 call from TCRdb remains unchecked. This CDR3 has 16 amino acids. The germline V gene encodes CDR1 SGHTA and CDR2 FQGNSA. CDR3: CASSTIRGGPGETQYF.

J is TRBJ2-1 and V is TRBV10-3; absent DNA, TCRdb's TRBD2 call cannot be checked. The CDR3 totals 15 residues. Germline V gene sequence: CDR1 ENHRY, CDR2 SYGVKD. CDR3 region: CAISEGVRLRDEQFF.

CDR3 region: CASSPELPGQGRDTQYF. V usage is TRBV7-9 and J usage is TRBJ2-3; the TRBD1 assignment by TCRdb is unverifiable without DNA. The CDR3 covers 17 residues. In germline, CDR1 is SEHNR, CDR2 FQNEAQ (reference sequence). The complete variable domain, with remaining parts taken from reference TRBV7-9 and TRBJ2-3, reads DTGVSQNPRHKITKRGQNVTFRCDPISEHNRLYWYRQTLGQGPEFLTYFQNEAQLEKSRLLSDRFSAERPKGSFSTLEIQRTEQGDSAMYLCASSPELPGQGRDTQYFGPGTRLTVL.

V is TRBV9 and J is TRBJ2-1; the TCRdb D gene call, TRBD2, has no DNA to confirm it. Germline CDR1 and CDR2: SGDLS and YYNGEE. The CDR3 has 13 residues. The CDR3 here is CASSPGGRNRQFF.

The genes are TRBV20-1 and TRBJ2-7. Germline V gene sequence: CDR1 DFQATT, CDR2 SNEGSKA (reference sequence). The CDR3 length is 13 residues. CDR3 sequence reads: CSARGFAPYEQYF.

The CDR3: CATSRAGKSKYSEQFF. This chain connects TRBV15 to TRBJ2-1. CDR1 and CDR2 from the germline V gene are LNHNV and YYDKDF (reference sequence). This CDR3 spans 16 amino acids.

This chain joins TRBV20-1 and TRBJ2-3; absent DNA, TCRdb's TRBD1 call cannot be checked. Looked up from germline, CDR1 is DFQATT and CDR2 is SNEGSKA (reference sequence). CDR3 length: 13 amino acids. The chain's CDR3 is CSATRGSTDTQYF.